The 5 T cell receptor beta chains below were found in one sample sequenced in a study of cytomegalovirus exposure and HLA in healthy donors. Amplification used 60 Vbeta primers and 13 Jbeta primers. The method was immunoSEQ multiplex PCR; TCRdb's version includes in-frame clones alone and lacks a portion of them. The specimen's table records 100,000 to 150,000 clones. The sequenced sample was PBMCs. The source is a man in his late teens or twenties in good health and CMV-seronegative.

The chain combines TRBV29-1 with TRBJ2-1; D call uncertain. There are 13 residues in the CDR3. Per germline, CDR1 SQVTM and CDR2 ANQGSEA. The CDR3 DNA reads TGCGGGTCTCTGGCGGCAGCCTACAATGAGCAGTTCTTC. Translating it yields CGSLAAAYNEQFF.

The chain couples TRBV9 to TRBJ1-2; weak D call: TRBD1 (5 bases). The CDR3 contains 16 residues. Germline V lookup: CDR1 SGDLS, CDR2 YYNGEE. V shed 3 bases and J shed 2 bases, with 17 bases lying between them. The CDR3 coding sequence is TGTGCCAGCAGCGGACAGACGGACCGAGACAACTATGGCTACACCTTC. Translated, it gives CASSGQTDRDNYGYTF.

In the case of this clone: In the same sample, other DNA sequences code for this CDR3. V gene TRBV30 combines with J gene TRBJ1-3, with a possible D match to TRBD1 (5 bases). Trimming took off 0 bases at V and 7 bases at J, with 7 bases between the two ends. Germline V gene data show CDR1 as GTSNPN and CDR2 as SVGIG (reference sequence). The CDR3 is made up of 12 amino acids. The CDR3 here is CAWSVGGNTIYF. The CDR3 DNA reads TGTGCCTGGAGTGTGGGGGGGAACACCATATATTTT.

The rearrangement uses TRBV6-4 and TRBJ2-1; a possible D gene is TRBD1 (6 bases). Looked up from germline, CDR1 is MRHNA and CDR2 is SNTAGT. Trimming pared 5 bases from V and 6 bases from J, leaving 17 bases between. The CDR3 is made up of 15 amino acids. CDR3 sequence (DNA): TGTGCCAGCAGTCGGGAACAGGGTCTGGGCAATGAGCAGTTCTTC. Translating it yields CASSREQGLGNEQFF.

The genes are TRBV2 and TRBJ1-2, with D possibly being TRBD1 (6 bases). V gave up 4 bases and J gave up 11 bases, with 17 bases separating them. The CDR3 runs to 13 residues. Looked up from germline, CDR1 is SNHLY and CDR2 is FYNNEI. CDR3 sequence (DNA): TGTGCCAGCAGTGTAAAAGGCATCACAGGGTACACCTTC. Its translation: CASSVKGITGYTF.